This entry concerns a single T cell receptor (beta chain). In this sample, this clone turned up once. No antigen is known for it. Per-nucleotide qualities are absent, and no much larger clonotype sits a single base away. The data derive from a study of blood T cell repertoires in COVID-19 (dated by TCRdb to about 2020). Broadly, across the study: Samples from collaborators originated in the United States, Italy and Spain and spanned both the acute and convalescent phases of COVID-19. The prospective study material was composed of cDNA or gDNA derived from T cells, B-cell-depleted T cells, or PBMCs. Samples were obtained from the ongoing ImmuneRACE study (first 160 participants) and from over 1,000 subjects provided by 6 global collaborators. A freely available public database, intended as a resource for researchers studying the immune response to SARS-CoV-2, is where the repertoires were released. Where available, HLA class I and class II types were obtained from metadata supplied by the sample provider rather than from assay-based typing. Nearly every sample came with metadata listing a de-identified subject ID, COVID-19 status, age in years and sex. The dataset comprised deeply sampled blood TCRbeta repertoires from subjects exposed to, actively infected with, or recovered from COVID-19. The paper as a whole reports these results and caveats: The amount of clinical and demographic metadata varied by source and participant and was provided uncurated.

The germline V gene (reference sequence) provides CDR1 LGHDT and CDR2 YNNKEL. Taken from cysteine to phenylalanine, the CDR3 has 17 residues. The kept DNA is CDR3 alone, 51 bases in frame from the first base. Here V drops 4 bases and J drops 3 bases, and the junction holds 11 bases not matched to any gene. The collaborating institutions used their own protocols to collect whole blood in K2EDTA tubes. Collaborator samples were shipped for TCRbeta analysis as frozen whole blood, isolated PBMCs, or DNA extracted from either sample type. TCRbeta CDR3 regions were amplified from genomic DNA using the immunoSEQ Assay, a bias-controlled multiplex PCR. The published analysis was carried out like this. Nucleated cell counts per sample were estimated from amplification of reference gene primers within the assay. To quantify the absolute abundance of each unique TCRbeta CDR3 rearrangement, sequence reads were collapsed and filtered. For each sample, productive Simpson clonality was calculated as the square root of Simpson's diversity index over productive rearrangements. This immuneACCESS table, as held by TCRdb, lists in-frame sequences with V and J called but not all clones. Of the missing ones, under half trace to an unresolved V gene in checked studies; the others have no known cause. Clone size and the V and J calls come from that table; the DNA yielded D and trimming. For this sample the table gives about 190,000 clones, of which 80% to 95% were detected only once. Approximately 0.5% of the sample goes to the ten largest clones.

Sample: peripheral blood. This receptor chain uses TRBV3-1 (or the pseudogene TRBV3-2) and TRBJ1-5; the junction holds 8 bases that match TRBD1. This TCR derives from a man between 45 and 60 years old with acute or convalescent COVID-19. The sequence in DNA is TGTGCCAGCAGCCTACAATTGACAGGGGAGGACAATCAGCCCCAGCATTTT. Its protein product is CASSLQLTGEDNQPQHF.